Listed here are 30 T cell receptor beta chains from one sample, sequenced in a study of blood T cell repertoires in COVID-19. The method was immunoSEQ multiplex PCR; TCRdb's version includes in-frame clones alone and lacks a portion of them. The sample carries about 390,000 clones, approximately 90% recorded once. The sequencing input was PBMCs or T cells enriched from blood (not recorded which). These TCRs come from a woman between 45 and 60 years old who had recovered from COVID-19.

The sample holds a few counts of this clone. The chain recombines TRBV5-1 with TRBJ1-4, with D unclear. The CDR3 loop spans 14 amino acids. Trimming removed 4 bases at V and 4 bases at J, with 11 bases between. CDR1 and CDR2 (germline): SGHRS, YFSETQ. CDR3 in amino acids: CASSPGGHNEKLFF. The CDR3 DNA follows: TGCGCCAGCAGCCCTGGTGGGCATAATGAAAAACTGTTTTTT.

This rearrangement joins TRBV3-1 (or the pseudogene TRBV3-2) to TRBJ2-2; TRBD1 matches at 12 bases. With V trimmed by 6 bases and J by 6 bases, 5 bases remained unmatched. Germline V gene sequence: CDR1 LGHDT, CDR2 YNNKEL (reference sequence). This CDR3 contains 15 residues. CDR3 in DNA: TGTGCCAGCAGATCCGGGACAGGGGGCGCCGGGGAGCTGTTTTTT. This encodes CASRSGTGGAGELFF.

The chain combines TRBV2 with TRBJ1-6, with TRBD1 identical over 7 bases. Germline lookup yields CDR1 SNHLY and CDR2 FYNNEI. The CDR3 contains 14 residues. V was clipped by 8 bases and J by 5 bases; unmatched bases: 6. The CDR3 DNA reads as TGTGCCAGCGGTTTGGGACAGAATAATTCACCCCTCCACTTT. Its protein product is CASGLGQNNSPLHF. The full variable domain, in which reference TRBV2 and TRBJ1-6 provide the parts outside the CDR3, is EPEVTQTPSHQVTQMGQEVILRCVPISNHLYFYWYRQILGQKVEFLVSFYNNEISEKSEIFDDQFSVERPDGSNFTLKIRSTKLEDSAMYFCASGLGQNNSPLHFGNGTRLTVT.

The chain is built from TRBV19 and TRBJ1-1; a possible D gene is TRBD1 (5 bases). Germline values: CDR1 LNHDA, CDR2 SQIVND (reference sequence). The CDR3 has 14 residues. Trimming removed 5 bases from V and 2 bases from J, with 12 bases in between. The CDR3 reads CASSGTIINTEAFF. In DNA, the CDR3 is TGTGCCAGTAGTGGGACTATCATCAACACTGAAGCTTTCTTT.

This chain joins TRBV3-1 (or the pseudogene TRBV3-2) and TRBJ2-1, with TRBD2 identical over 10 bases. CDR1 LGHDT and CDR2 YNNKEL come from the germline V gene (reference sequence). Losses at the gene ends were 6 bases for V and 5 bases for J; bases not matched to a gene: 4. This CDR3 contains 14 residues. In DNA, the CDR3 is TGTGCCAGCAGTCCTAGCGGGGGAAACAATGAGCAGTTCTTC. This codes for CASSPSGGNNEQFF.

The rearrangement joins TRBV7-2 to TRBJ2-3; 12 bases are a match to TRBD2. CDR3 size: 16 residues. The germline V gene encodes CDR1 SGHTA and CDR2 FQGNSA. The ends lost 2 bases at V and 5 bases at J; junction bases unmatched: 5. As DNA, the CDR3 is TGTGCCAGCAGCTTACTAGCGGGGGGGCGTGTAGATACGCAGTATTTT. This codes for CASSLLAGGRVDTQYF.

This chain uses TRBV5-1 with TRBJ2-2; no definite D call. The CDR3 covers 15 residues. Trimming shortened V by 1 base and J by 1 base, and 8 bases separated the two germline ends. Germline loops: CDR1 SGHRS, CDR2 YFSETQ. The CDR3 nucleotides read TGCGCCAGCAGCTTGCTCGGTGAGAACACCGGGGAGCTGTTTTTT. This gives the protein CASSLLGENTGELFF.

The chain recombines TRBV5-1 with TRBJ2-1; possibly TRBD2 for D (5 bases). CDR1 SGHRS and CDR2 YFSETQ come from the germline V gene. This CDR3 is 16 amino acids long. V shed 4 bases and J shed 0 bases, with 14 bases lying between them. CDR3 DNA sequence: TGCGCCAGCAGCCCGCAGGAGGTGAGCTCCTACAATGAGCAGTTCTTC. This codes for CASSPQEVSSYNEQFF.

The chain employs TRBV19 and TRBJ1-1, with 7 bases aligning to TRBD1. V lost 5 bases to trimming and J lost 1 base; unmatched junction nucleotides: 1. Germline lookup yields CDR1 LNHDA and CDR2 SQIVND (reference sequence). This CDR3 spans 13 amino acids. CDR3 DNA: TGTGCCAGTAGTCAGGGGGGGAACACTGAAGCTTTCTTT. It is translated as CASSQGGNTEAFF.

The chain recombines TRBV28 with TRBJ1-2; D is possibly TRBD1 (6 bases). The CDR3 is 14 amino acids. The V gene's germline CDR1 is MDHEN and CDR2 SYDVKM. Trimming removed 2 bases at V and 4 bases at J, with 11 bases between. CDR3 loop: CASSLGQGIYGYTF. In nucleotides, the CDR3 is TGTGCCAGCAGTTTAGGGCAGGGGATCTATGGCTACACCTTC.

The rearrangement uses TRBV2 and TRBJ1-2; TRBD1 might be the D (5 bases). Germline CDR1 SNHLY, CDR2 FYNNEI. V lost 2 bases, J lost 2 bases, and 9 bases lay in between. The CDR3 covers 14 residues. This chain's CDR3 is CASSELRGNYGYTF. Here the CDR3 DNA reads TGTGCCAGCAGTGAACTTCGGGGGAACTATGGCTACACCTTC.

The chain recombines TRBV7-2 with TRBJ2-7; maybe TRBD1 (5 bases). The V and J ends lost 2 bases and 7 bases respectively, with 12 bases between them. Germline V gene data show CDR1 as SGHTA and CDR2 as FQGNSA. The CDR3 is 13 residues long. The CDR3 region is CASSLRWQGEQYF. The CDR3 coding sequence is TGTGCCAGCAGCTTACGGTGGCAGGGAGAGCAGTACTTC.

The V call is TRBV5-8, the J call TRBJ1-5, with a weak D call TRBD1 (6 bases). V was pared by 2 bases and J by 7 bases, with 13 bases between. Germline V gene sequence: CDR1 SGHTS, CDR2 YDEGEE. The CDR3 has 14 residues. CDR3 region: CASSFATGYQPQHF. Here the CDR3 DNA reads TGTGCCAGCAGCTTTGCAACAGGGTACCAGCCCCAGCATTTT.

The CDR3 protein is CASSLQGSPLHF. The DNA of the CDR3 is TGTGCCAGCAGTTTACAGGGGTCACCCCTCCACTTT. This chain links TRBV12-3 or TRBV12-4 with TRBJ1-6, with a tentative D call TRBD1 (6 bases). The CDR3 has 12 residues. V lost 2 bases and J 10 bases, leaving 6 bases between the germline ends.

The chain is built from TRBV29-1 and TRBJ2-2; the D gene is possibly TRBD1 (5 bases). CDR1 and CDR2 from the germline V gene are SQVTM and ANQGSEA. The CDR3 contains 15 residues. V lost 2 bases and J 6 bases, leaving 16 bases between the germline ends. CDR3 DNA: TGCAGCGTTGAATCGGCAGGGTTGAATTCCGGGGAGCTGTTTTTT. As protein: CSVESAGLNSGELFF.

The CDR3 loop is CASSPLQGPYEQYF. CDR3 bases: TGTGCCAGCAGCCCCTTACAGGGTCCCTACGAGCAGTACTTC. This chain links TRBV7-8 with TRBJ2-7; the D gene is possibly TRBD1 (6 bases). Germline V gene sequence: CDR1 SGHVS, CDR2 FQNEAQ. The CDR3 loop spans 14 amino acids. V lost 5 bases to trimming and J lost 2 bases, with 13 bases between them.

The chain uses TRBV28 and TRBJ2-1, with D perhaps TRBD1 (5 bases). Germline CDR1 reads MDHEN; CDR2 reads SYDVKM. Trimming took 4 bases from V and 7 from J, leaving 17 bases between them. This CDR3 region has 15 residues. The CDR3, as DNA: TGTGCCAGCAGTTACCGCGTAGGGAAGGGGAATGAGCAGTTCTTC. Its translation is CASSYRVGKGNEQFF.

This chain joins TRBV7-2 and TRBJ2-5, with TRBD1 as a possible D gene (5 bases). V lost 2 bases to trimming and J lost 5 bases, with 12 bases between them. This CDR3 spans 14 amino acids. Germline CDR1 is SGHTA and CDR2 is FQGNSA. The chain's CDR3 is CASSLPGPLETQYF. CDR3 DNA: TGTGCCAGCAGCTTACCAGGGCCCTTGGAGACCCAGTACTTC.

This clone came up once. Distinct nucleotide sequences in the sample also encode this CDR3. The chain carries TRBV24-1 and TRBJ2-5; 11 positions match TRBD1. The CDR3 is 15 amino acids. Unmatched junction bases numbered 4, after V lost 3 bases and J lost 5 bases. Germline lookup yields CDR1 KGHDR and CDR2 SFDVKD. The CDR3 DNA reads TGTGCCACCAGTGATCCCGGGACAGGGGGGGAGACCCAGTACTTC. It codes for CATSDPGTGGETQYF.

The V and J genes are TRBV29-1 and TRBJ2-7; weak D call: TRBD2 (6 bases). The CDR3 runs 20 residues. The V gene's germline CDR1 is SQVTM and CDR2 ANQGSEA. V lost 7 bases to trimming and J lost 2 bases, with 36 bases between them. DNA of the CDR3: TGCAGCGCAATAAGGGCAGGAGGGGTTCGCGGCCTCACCGTGCCCTACGAGCAGTACTTC. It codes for CSAIRAGGVRGLTVPYEQYF.

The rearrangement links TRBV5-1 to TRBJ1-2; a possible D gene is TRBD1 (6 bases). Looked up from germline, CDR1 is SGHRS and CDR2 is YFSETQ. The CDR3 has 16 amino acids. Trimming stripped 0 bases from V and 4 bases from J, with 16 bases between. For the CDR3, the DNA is TGCGCCAGCAGCTTGGCACCGGACAGAAACCTCTATGGCTACACCTTC. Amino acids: CASSLAPDRNLYGYTF.

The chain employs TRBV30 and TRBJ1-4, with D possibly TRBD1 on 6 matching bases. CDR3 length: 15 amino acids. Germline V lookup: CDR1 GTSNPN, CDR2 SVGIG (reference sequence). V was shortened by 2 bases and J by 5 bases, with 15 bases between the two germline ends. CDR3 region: CAWSRKGTRNEKLFF. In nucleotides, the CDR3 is TGTGCCTGGAGTAGGAAGGGGACAAGGAATGAAAAACTGTTTTTT.

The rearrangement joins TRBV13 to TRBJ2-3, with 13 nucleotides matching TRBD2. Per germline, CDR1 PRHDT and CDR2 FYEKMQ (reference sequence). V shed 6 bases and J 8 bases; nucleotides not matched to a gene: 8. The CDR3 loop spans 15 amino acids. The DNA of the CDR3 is TGTGCCAGCAGAACCACTAGCGGGGGGGCTTTTACGCAGTATTTT. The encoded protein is CASRTTSGGAFTQYF.

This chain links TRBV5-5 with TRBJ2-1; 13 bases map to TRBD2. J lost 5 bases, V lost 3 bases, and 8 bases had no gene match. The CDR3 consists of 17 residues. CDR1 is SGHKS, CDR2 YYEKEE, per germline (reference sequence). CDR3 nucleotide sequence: TGTGCCAGCAGCTCTACGAGAGGACTAGCGGGGGACAATGAGCAGTTCTTC. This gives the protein CASSSTRGLAGDNEQFF.

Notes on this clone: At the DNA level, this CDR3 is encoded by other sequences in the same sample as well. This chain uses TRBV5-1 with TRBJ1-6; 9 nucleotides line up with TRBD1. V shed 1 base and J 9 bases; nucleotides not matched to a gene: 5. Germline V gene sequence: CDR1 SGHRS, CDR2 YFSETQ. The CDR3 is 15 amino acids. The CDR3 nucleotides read TGCGCCAGCAGCTTGAAGGGACAGGGAGGTTCACCCCTCCACTTT. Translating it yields CASSLKGQGGSPLHF.

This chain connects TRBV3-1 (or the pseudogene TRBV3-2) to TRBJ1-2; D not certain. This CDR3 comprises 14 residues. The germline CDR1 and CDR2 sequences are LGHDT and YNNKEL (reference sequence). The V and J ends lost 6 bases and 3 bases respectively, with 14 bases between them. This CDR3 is CASSQNEIYYGYTF. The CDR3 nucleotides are TGTGCCAGCAGTCAAAATGAGATTTACTATGGCTACACCTTC.

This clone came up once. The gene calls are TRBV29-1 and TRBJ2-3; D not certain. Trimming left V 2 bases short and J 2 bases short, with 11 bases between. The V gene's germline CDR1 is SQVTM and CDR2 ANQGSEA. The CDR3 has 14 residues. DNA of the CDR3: TGCAGCGTTGAATCCTTCCCGTTCACAGATACGCAGTATTTT. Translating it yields CSVESFPFTDTQYF.

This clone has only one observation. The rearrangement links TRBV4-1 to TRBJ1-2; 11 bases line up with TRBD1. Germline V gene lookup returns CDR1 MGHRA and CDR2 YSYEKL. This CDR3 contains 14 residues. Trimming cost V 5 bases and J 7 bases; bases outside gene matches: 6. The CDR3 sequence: CASSAGQGARGYTF. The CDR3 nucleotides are TGCGCCAGCAGCGCAGGACAGGGGGCGCGTGGCTACACCTTC.

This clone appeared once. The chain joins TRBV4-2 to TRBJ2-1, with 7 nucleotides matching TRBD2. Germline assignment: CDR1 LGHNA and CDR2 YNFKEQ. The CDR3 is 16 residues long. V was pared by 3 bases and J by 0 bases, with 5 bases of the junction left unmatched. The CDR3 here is CASSHLAESSYNEQFF. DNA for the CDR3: TGTGCCAGCAGCCACCTAGCGGAGAGCTCCTACAATGAGCAGTTCTTC.

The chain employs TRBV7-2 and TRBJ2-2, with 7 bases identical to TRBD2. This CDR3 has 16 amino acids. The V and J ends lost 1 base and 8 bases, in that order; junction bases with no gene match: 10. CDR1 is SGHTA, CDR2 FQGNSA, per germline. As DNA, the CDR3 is TGTGCCAGCAGCTTAGACAGCGGCGGGAGTGGGGGGGAGCTGTTTTTT. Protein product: CASSLDSGGSGGELFF.